The 24 T cell receptor beta chains in this list originate from one sample, sequenced in a study of blood T cell repertoires in COVID-19. The table came from immunoSEQ multiplex PCR; TCRdb's copy has only in-frame clones and leaves some out. The sample holds 200,000 to 300,000 clones, about nine tenths seen once. Material for sequencing was peripheral blood. These receptor sequences come from a man aged 55 to 70 who had recovered from COVID-19.

The gene calls are TRBV20-1 and TRBJ1-1; tentative D call: TRBD1 (6 bases). This CDR3 is built from 13 residues. The V gene lost 3 bases and the J gene lost 1 base, with 9 bases spanning the gap. Germline CDR1 is DFQATT and CDR2 is SNEGSKA (reference sequence). CDR3 sequence reads: CSASKTGNTEAFF. The CDR3 DNA reads TGCAGTGCTAGTAAGACAGGGAACACTGAAGCTTTCTTT.

The rearrangement uses TRBV4-1 and TRBJ2-5; D is unclear. Per the germline V gene, CDR1 is MGHRA and CDR2 is YSYEKL. This CDR3 is built from 13 residues. The V end lost 2 bases, the J end lost 7 bases, and 11 bases lay between the germline ends. The CDR3 sequence: CASSQSIPGTQYF. The CDR3 region has the DNA TGCGCCAGCAGCCAATCGATACCGGGGACCCAGTACTTC.

This chain joins TRBV18 and TRBJ1-6; 7 nucleotides match TRBD1. This CDR3 spans 15 amino acids. V shed 3 bases, J shed 5 bases, and the junction held 4 bases outside the gene matches. The V gene's germline CDR1 is KGHSH and CDR2 LQKENI. The CDR3: CASSPGQLNNSPLHF. For the CDR3, the DNA is TGTGCCAGCTCACCGGGACAGCTAAATAATTCACCCCTCCACTTT.

The rearrangement links TRBV5-1 to TRBJ2-7; 8 bases are a match to TRBD2. The CDR3 is 14 amino acids. The V gene end was trimmed by 2 bases and the J gene end by 4 bases; junction bases not matched to a gene: 5. From germline, CDR1 is SGHRS and CDR2 YFSETQ. CDR3 protein: CASSFRTGGYEQYF. The CDR3 DNA follows: TGCGCCAGCAGCTTTAGGACGGGGGGGTACGAGCAGTACTTC.

The rearrangement joins TRBV28 to TRBJ2-7, with 8 positions matching TRBD1. Germline V gives CDR1 MDHEN, CDR2 SYDVKM. After removal of 5 bases from V and 3 bases from J, the junction contained 6 bases not matched to a gene. The CDR3 contains 14 residues. CDR3 region: CASSPGTGSYEQYF. DNA for the CDR3: TGTGCCAGCAGTCCAGGGACAGGAAGCTACGAGCAGTACTTC.

This clone was counted only a few times. The DNA for the CDR3 is TGTGCCAGCAGCTTAGGGGCTAGCGGGGGGCACAATGAGCAGTTCTTC. Translated, it gives CASSLGASGGHNEQFF. The V gene is TRBV7-2, the J gene TRBJ2-1; 11 nucleotides agree with TRBD2. V dropped 1 base and J dropped 5; count of bases not matched to a gene: 4. This CDR3 has 16 residues. Per the germline V gene, CDR1 is SGHTA and CDR2 is FQGNSA.

The chain carries TRBV6-2 or TRBV6-3 and TRBJ1-5, with D uncertain. Germline lookup yields CDR1 MNHEY and CDR2 SVGEGT. The CDR3 has 16 amino acids. The V end was cut by 6 bases, the J end by 4 bases, with 19 bases between. The CDR3 here is CASSLMMEALNQPQHF. Written as DNA, the CDR3 is TGTGCCAGCAGCCTCATGATGGAGGCACTTAATCAGCCCCAGCATTTT.

The chain recombines TRBV11-2 with TRBJ2-5, with D possibly being TRBD1 (5 bases). Trimming took 5 bases from V and 3 from J, leaving 19 bases between them. The CDR3 length is 16 residues. CDR1 SGHAT and CDR2 FQNNGV come from the germline V gene. Here the CDR3 reads CASSQGQGIIEETQYF. The CDR3 DNA reads as TGTGCCAGCAGCCAAGGGCAGGGTATTATAGAAGAGACCCAGTACTTC.

V usage is TRBV29-1 and J usage is TRBJ2-7; 8 bases map to TRBD1. CDR1 is SQVTM, CDR2 ANQGSEA, per germline. This CDR3 has 12 residues. After removal of 6 bases from V and 3 bases from J, the junction contained 4 bases not matched to a gene. The CDR3 bases are TGCAGCGTCCTCACAGGGGGCTACGAGCAGTACTTC. Its protein is CSVLTGGYEQYF.

This chain connects TRBV5-1 to TRBJ2-1; TRBD1 agrees at 7 bases. The CDR3 is 17 residues long. Germline CDR1 and CDR2: SGHRS and YFSETQ. V shed 4 bases and J 5 bases; nucleotides not matched to a gene: 15. The chain's CDR3 is CASSVYRDSLTHNEQFF. CDR3 nucleotide sequence: TGCGCCAGCAGCGTATACCGGGACAGTCTAACCCACAATGAGCAGTTCTTC.

The V gene is TRBV5-4, the J gene TRBJ1-1; possible D gene TRBD1, 6 bases. Germline lookup yields CDR1 SGHNT and CDR2 YYREEE (reference sequence). The CDR3 is 14 residues long. V was pared by 2 bases and J by 6 bases, with 14 bases between. CDR3 region: CASSFPGVGAEAFF. The DNA for the CDR3 is TGTGCCAGCAGCTTCCCAGGGGTTGGGGCTGAAGCTTTCTTT.

The CDR3 DNA is TGTGCCACCAGCAGATCGAGGGGGCTGGGTACAGATACGCAGTATTTT. This sequence encodes CATSRSRGLGTDTQYF. The chain has TRBV15 and TRBJ2-3; 7 bases are a match to TRBD1. Trimming at V came to 2 bases and at J to 3 bases, leaving 8 bases not matched to a gene. This CDR3 comprises 16 residues. CDR1 is LNHNV, CDR2 YYDKDF, per germline (reference sequence).

This clone showed up just a few times. The chain employs TRBV11-3 and TRBJ1-1, with D perhaps matching TRBD1 (5 bases). Germline V lookup: CDR1 SGHNT, CDR2 YENEEA. The CDR3 spans 15 residues. V dropped 3 bases and J dropped 8 bases, with 19 bases sitting between them. This CDR3 is CASSLGGTLRTEAFF. CDR3 in DNA: TGTGCCAGCAGCTTGGGCGGGACTCTTCGAACCGAAGCTTTCTTT.

J is TRBJ2-2 and V is TRBV5-1; 7 bases align to TRBD1. This CDR3 contains 15 residues. Germline assignment: CDR1 SGHRS and CDR2 YFSETQ. Trimming removed 1 base from V and 1 base from J; junction bases left unmatched: 1. Here the CDR3 reads CASSLTGENTGELFF. Written as DNA, the CDR3 is TGCGCCAGCAGCTTGACAGGGGAGAACACCGGGGAGCTGTTTTTT.

V usage is TRBV6-6 and J usage is TRBJ1-5, with TRBD1 identical over 8 bases. Germline CDR1 and CDR2: MNHNY and SVGAGI (reference sequence). The CDR3 sequence is 15 residues long. The V segment lost 5 bases and the J segment 3 bases; nucleotides outside the gene matches: 6. Here the CDR3 reads CASSVSQGVNQPQHF. The CDR3 DNA follows: TGTGCCAGCAGTGTCTCACAGGGGGTCAATCAGCCCCAGCATTTT.

V and J are TRBV28 and TRBJ1-5; unclear D gene. From germline, CDR1 is MDHEN and CDR2 SYDVKM. CDR3 size: 15 residues. The germline V and J ends were trimmed by 3 bases and 2 bases, with 11 bases remaining between them. In nucleotides, the CDR3 is TGTGCCAGCAGTTTGGGTTCGGGTGGCAATCAGCCCCAGCATTTT. Translation gives CASSLGSGGNQPQHF.

The CDR3 is CATSQGRTNTEAFF. CDR3 DNA sequence: TGTGCCACCAGCCAGGGCAGGACGAACACTGAAGCTTTCTTT. This chain uses TRBV24-1 with TRBJ1-1; perhaps TRBD1 as D (5 bases). V was shortened by 7 bases and J by 1 base, with 12 bases between the two germline ends. The CDR3 loop spans 14 amino acids. Germline V gene lookup returns CDR1 KGHDR and CDR2 SFDVKD.

CDR3 residues: CASVGEMGAYSPLHF. Written as DNA, the CDR3 is TGTGCCAGCGTAGGGGAGATGGGGGCTTATTCACCCCTCCACTTT. This sequence joins TRBV6-6 and TRBJ1-6; the D gene is possibly TRBD1 (6 bases). V shed 8 bases and J shed 8 bases, with 19 bases lying between them. This CDR3 spans 15 amino acids. Germline-derived CDR1 and CDR2 are MNHNY and SVGAGI (reference sequence).

V usage is TRBV5-4 and J usage is TRBJ2-2; 12 bases are shared with TRBD1. The CDR3 loop spans 16 amino acids. The trim removed 4 bases at V and 6 bases at J, leaving 7 bases unmatched. Germline V gene data show CDR1 as SGHNT and CDR2 as YYREEE (reference sequence). CDR3 sequence: CASSNPGQGASGELFF. Written as DNA, the CDR3 is TGTGCCAGCAGCAACCCGGGACAGGGGGCGTCCGGGGAGCTGTTTTTT.

The chain links TRBV29-1 to TRBJ1-5, with D unclear. CDR3 length: 15 residues. The V gene's germline CDR1 is SQVTM and CDR2 ANQGSEA. V was clipped by 5 bases and J by 3 bases, with 17 bases between them. This chain's CDR3 is CSVSFGVGDNQPQHF. As DNA, the CDR3 is TGCAGCGTTTCTTTCGGGGTTGGGGACAATCAGCCCCAGCATTTT.

This rearrangement joins TRBV7-9 to TRBJ2-2, with 8 bases identical to TRBD1. The CDR3 length is 16 residues. Germline V gives CDR1 SEHNR, CDR2 FQNEAQ (reference sequence). V was pared by 4 bases and J by 0 bases, with 4 bases of the junction left unmatched. The CDR3 region has the DNA TGTGCCAGCAGCTCGGGGACAGGCTCGAACACCGGGGAGCTGTTTTTT. Protein product: CASSSGTGSNTGELFF.

This chain joins TRBV27 and TRBJ2-3, with D possibly being TRBD2 (5 bases). V was cut by 4 bases and J by 0 bases, with 17 bases left in between. Germline V gene data show CDR1 as MNHEY and CDR2 as SMNVEV (reference sequence). CDR3 length equals 17 residues. The CDR3 coding sequence is TGTGCCAGCAGTTACCTATGGACTGACTCTAGCACAGATACGCAGTATTTT. The encoded protein is CASSYLWTDSSTDTQYF.

V gene TRBV19 combines with J gene TRBJ1-1, with 8 positions matching TRBD1. CDR3 size: 16 residues. The V gene end was trimmed by 3 bases and the J gene end by 12 bases; junction bases not matched to a gene: 18. Germline V gene data show CDR1 as LNHDA and CDR2 as SQIVND (reference sequence). CDR3 protein: CASSMPRRGRWEKPFF. CDR3 coding DNA: TGTGCCAGTAGTATGCCTCGCAGGGGGCGATGGGAGAAACCTTTCTTT.

The sample holds one count of this clone. The chain uses TRBV5-1 and TRBJ2-1, with TRBD2 matching 12 bases. V lost 4 bases to trimming and J lost 6 bases; unmatched junction nucleotides: 8. This CDR3 contains 16 residues. Germline assignment: CDR1 SGHRS and CDR2 YFSETQ. The CDR3 spells CASSDLGLAGRNEQFF. Written as DNA, the CDR3 is TGCGCCAGCAGCGACTTGGGACTAGCGGGCCGCAATGAGCAGTTCTTC.